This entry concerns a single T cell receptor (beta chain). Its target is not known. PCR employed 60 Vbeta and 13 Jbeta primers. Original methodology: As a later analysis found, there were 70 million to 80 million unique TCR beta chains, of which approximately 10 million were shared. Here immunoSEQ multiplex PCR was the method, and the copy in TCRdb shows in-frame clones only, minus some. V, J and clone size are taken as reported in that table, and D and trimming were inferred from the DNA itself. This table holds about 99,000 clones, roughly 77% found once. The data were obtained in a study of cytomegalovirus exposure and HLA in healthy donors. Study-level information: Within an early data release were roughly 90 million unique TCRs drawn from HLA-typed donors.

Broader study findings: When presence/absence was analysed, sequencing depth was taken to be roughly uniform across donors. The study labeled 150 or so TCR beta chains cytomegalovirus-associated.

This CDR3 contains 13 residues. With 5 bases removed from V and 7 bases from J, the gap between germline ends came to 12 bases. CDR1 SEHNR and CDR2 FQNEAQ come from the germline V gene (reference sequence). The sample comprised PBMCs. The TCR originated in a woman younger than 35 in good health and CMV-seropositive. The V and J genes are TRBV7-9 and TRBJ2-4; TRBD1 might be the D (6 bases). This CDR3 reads CASSLPQGNIQYF. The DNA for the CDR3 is TGTGCCAGCAGCCTACCCCAGGGGAACATTCAGTACTTC.